The present T cell receptor (beta chain) was sequenced within a study of breast tumors, draining lymph nodes, adjacent tissues. Study-wide findings and caveats: Compared with lymph nodes, tumors were less diverse; compared with nontumor tissue, more. Luminal-like breast cancer showed significantly higher tumor–nontumor repertoire similarity than basal-like. Tumor T cell lymph node origin was a supported hypothesis, not proven.

This CDR3 is built from 16 residues. Germline V gives CDR1 KGHSH, CDR2 LQKENI. V lost 2 bases to trimming and J lost 2 bases, with 16 bases between them. Many counts were recorded for this clonotype. The antigen remains undetermined. TCRdb re-derived calls from the multiplex PCR reads in MiXCR, one entry per CDR3 protein. The repertoire holds about 130,000 distinct CDR3 sequences, around 20% seen once, with roughly 2% in the top ten. Axillary draining lymph nodes of breast cancer patients supplied the node samples. Material: axillary lymph node tissue. The TCR originated in a female donor with breast cancer. Some clones in this sample may be carry-over from other donors' samples. V usage is TRBV18 and J usage is TRBJ2-7; D remains unclear. The CDR3 sequence is CASSPWKAGLPYEQYF. The CDR3 nucleotides read TGTGCCAGCTCACCATGGAAGGCAGGTCTTCCCTACGAGCAGTACTTC.